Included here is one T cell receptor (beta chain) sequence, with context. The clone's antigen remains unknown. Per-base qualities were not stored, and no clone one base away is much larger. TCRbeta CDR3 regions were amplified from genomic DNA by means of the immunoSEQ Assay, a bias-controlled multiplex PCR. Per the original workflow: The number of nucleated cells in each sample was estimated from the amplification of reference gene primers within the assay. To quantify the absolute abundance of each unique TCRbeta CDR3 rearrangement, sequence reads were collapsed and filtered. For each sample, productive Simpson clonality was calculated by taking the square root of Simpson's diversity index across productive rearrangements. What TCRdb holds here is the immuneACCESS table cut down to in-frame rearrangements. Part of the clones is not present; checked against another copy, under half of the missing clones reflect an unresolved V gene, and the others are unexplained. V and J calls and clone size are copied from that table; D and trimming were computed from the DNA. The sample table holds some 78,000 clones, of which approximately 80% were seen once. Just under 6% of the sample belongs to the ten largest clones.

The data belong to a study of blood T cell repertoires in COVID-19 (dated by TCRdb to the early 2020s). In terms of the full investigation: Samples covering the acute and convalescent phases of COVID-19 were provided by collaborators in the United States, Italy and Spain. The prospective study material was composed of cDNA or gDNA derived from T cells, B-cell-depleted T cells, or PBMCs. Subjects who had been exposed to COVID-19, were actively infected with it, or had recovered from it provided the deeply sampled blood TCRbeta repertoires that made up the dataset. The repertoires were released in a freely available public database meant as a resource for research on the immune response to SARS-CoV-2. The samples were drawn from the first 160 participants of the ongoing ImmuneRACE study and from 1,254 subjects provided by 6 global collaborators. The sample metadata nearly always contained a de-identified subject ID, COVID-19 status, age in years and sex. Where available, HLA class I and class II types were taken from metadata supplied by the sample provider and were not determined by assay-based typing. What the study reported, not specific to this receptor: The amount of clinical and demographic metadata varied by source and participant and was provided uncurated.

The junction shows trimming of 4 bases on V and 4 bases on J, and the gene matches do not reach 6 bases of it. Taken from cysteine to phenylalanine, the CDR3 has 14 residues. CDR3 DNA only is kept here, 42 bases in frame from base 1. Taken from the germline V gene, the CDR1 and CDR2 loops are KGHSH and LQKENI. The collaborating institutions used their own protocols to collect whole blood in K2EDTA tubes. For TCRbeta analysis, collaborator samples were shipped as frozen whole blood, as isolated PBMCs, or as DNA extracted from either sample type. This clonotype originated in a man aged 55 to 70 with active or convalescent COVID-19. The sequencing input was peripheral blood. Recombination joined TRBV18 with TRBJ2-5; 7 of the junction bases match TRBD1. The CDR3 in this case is CASSRNGDRETQYF. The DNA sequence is TGTGCCAGCTCACGAAACGGGGACAGAGAGACCCAGTACTTC.